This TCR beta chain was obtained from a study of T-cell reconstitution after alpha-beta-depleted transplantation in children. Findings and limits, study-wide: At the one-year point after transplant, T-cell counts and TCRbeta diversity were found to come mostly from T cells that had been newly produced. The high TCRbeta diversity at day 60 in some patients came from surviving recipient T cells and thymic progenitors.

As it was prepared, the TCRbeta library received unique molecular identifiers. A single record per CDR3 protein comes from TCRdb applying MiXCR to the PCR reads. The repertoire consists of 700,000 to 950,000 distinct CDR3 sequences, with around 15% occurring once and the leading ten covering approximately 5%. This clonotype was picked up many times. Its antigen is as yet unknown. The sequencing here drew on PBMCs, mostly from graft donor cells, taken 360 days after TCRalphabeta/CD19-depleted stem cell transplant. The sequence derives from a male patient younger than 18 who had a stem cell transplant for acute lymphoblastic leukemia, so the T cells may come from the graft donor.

The CDR3, as DNA: TGCGCCAGCAGCTCCTCAAGAAAGACAGGGGCCCCCAGAGATACGCAGTATTTT. This codes for CASSSSRKTGAPRDTQYF. The rearrangement uses TRBV5-1 and TRBJ2-3, with 8 bases that match TRBD1. The junction had 17 bases not matched to a gene; V was cut back by 3 bases and J by 5 bases. This CDR3 spans 18 amino acids. Looked up from germline, CDR1 is SGHRS and CDR2 is YFSETQ. Combining the CDR3 with reference TRBV5-1 and TRBJ2-3 gives the whole variable domain KAGVTQTPRYLIKTRGQQVTLSCSPISGHRSVSWYQQTPGQGLQFLFEYFSETQRNKGNFPGRFSGRQFSNSRSEMNVSTLELGDSALYLCASSSSRKTGAPRDTQYFGPGTRLTVL.